This T cell receptor beta chain was retrieved from a study of CD8 T cells in ankylosing spondylitis. Broader study findings: A TCR beta motif made of fewer than 10 highly homologous variants seemed typical of ankylosing spondylitis blood.

This clonotype was picked up a small number of times. Its antigen is undetermined. Germline CDR1 reads DFQATT; CDR2 reads SNEGSKA (reference sequence). The CDR3 covers 14 residues. V shed 4 bases and J 0 bases; nucleotides not matched to a gene: 4. The authors made TCR beta libraries by quantitative 5'-RACE with molecular barcodes. TCRdb reanalysed the 5' RACE reads using MiXCR and keeps one entry per CDR3 protein. The table lists approximately 260,000 distinct CDR3 sequences, over 15% of them singletons, with roughly 34% in the top ten. Sequencing used blood, either unsorted or a sorted T cell fraction (not recorded which). This chain links TRBV20-1 with TRBJ2-7, with 9 bases matching TRBD2. The clonotype was recovered from a male donor with ankylosing spondylitis or in good health (not recorded which). CDR3 nucleotides: TGCAGTGCTAAGCCTAGCGGGATCTCCTACGAGCAGTACTTC. Its translation is CSAKPSGISYEQYF.